This section outlines one T cell receptor beta chain sequence together with its context. Its antigen remains unidentified. Clones were read by immunoSEQ multiplex PCR, and TCRdb kept only the in-frame ones, dropping some. The data show 25,000 to 35,000 clones, with roughly 86% seen just once and approximately 4% held by the top ten. The sample comes from a study of pediatric ulcerative colitis. Study-wide background: Most patients had pancolitis, and two had left-sided colitis.

Study-level points and caveats: No controls had the two rectal clonotypes shared by ulcerative colitis patients. Blood-rectal clonal overlap within each person was significantly higher in ulcerative colitis patients than controls.

Trimming left V 3 bases short and J 0 bases short, with 9 bases between. Germline CDR1 is SGHTA and CDR2 is FQGTGA. There are 15 residues in the CDR3. The chain is built from TRBV7-3 and TRBJ2-1, with TRBD2 as a possible D gene (5 bases). The TCR was taken from a boy aged 5-17 years with severe ulcerative colitis. The sequencing sample was made of blood. The CDR3 protein is CASSFRGSSYNEQFF. The CDR3 DNA sequence: TGTGCCAGCAGCTTTCGGGGAAGCTCCTACAATGAGCAGTTCTTC. The full variable domain, in which reference TRBV7-3 and TRBJ2-1 provide the parts outside the CDR3, is GAGVSQTPSNKVTEKGKYVELRCDPISGHTALYWYRQSLGQGPEFLIYFQGTGAADDSGLPNDRFFAVRPEGSVSTLKIQRTERGDSAVYLCASSFRGSSYNEQFFGPGTRLTVL.